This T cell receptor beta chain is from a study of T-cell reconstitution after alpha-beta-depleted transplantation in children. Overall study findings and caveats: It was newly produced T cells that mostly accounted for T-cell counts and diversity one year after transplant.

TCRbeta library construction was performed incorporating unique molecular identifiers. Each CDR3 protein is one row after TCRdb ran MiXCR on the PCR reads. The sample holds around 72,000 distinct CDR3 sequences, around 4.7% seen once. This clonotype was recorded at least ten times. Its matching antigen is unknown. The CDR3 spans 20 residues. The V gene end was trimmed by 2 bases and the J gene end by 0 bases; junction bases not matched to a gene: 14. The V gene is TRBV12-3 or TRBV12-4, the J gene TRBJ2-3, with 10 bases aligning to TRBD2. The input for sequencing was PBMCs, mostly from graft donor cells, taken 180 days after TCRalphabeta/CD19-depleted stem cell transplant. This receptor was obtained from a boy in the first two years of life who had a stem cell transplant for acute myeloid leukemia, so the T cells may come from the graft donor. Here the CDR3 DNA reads TGTGCCAGCAGTTTAAGCCTCTTAGCGGGGGGACACCTTAGCACAGATACGCAGTATTTT. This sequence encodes CASSLSLLAGGHLSTDTQYF.